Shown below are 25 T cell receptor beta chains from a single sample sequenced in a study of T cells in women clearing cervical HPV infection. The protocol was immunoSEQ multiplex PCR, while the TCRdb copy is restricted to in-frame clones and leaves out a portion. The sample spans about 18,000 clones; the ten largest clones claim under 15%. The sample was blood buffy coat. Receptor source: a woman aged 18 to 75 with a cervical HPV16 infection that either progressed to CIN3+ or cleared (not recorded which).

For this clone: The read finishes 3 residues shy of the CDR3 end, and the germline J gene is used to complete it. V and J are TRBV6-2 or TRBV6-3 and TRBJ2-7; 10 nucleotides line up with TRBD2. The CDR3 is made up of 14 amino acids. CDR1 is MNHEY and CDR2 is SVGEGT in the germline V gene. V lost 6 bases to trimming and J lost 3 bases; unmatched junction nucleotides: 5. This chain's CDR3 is CASSGTSGIYEQYF. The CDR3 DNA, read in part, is TGTGCCAGCAGCGGAACTAGCGGGATCTACGAG.

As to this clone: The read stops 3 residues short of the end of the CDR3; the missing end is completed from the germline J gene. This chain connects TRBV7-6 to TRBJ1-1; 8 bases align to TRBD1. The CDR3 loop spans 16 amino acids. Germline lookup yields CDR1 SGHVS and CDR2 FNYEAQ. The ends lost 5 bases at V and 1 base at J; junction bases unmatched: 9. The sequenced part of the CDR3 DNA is TGTGCCAGCAGCCCCCGACAGGGGATGAGGAACACTGAA. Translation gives CASSPRQGMRNTE. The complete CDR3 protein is CASSPRQGMRNTEAFF.

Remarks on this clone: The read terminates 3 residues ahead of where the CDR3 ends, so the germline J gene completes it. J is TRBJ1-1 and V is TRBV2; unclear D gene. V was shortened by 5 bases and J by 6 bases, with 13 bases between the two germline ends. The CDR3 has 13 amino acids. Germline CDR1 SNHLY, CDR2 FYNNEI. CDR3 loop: CASSRRRVPEAFF. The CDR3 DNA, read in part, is TGTGCCAGCAGTCGAAGAAGGGTTCCTGAA.

CDR3 amino acids: CASSLLGGINQPQHF. The sequenced part of the CDR3 DNA is TGTGCCAGCAGCTTACTTGGGGGGATCAATCAGCCC. This chain joins TRBV7-9 and TRBJ1-5; TRBD1 is a possible D gene (5 bases). Coverage ceases 3 residues before the CDR3 finishes, and the germline J gene fills in the end. The germline gives CDR1 SEHNR, CDR2 FQNEAQ (reference sequence). Trimming took 2 bases from V and 3 from J, leaving 11 bases between them. This CDR3 spans 15 amino acids.

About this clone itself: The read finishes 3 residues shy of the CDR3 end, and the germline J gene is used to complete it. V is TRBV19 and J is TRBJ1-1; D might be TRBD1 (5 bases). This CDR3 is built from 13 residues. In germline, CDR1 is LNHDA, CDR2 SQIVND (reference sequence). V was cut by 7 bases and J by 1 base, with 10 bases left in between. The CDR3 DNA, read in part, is TGTGCCAGTAACCGACAGAGGAACACTGAA. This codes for CASNRQRNTE. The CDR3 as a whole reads CASNRQRNTEAFF. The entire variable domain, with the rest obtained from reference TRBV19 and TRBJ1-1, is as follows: DGGITQSPKYLFRKEGQNVTLSCEQNLNHDAMYWYRQDPGQGLRLIYYSQIVNDFQKGDIAEGYSVSREKKESFPLTVTSAQKNPTAFYLCASNRQRNTEAFFGQGTRLTVV.

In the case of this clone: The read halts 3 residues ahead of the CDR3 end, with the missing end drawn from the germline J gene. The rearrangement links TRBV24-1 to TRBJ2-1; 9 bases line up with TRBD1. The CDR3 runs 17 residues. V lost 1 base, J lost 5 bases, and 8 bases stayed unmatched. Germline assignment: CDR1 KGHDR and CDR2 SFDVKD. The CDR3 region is CATSDLPGQGQDNEQFF. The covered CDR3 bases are TGTGCCACCAGTGATTTACCGGGACAGGGACAAGACAATGAG.

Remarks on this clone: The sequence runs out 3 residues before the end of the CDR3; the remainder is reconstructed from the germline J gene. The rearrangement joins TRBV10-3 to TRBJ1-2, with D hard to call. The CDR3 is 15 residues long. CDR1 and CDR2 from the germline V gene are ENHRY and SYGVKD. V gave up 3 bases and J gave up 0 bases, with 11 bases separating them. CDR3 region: CAISDNYRANYGYTF. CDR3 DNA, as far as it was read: TGTGCCATCAGTGATAATTACAGAGCTAACTATGGC.

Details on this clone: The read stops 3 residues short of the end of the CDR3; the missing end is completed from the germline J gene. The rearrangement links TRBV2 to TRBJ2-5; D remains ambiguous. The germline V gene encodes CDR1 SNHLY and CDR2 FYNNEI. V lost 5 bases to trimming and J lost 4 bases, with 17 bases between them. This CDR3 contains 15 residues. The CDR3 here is CASSILPVTGETQYF. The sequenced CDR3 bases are TGTGCCAGCAGTATTCTCCCGGTAACTGGAGAGACC.

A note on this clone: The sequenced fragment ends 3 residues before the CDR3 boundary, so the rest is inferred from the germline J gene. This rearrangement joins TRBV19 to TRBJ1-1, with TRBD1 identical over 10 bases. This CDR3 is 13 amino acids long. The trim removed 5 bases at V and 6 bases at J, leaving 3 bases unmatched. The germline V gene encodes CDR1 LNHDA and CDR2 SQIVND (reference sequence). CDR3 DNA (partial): TGTGCCAGTAGTCGACAGGGGGCCGCTGAA. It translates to CASSRQGAAE. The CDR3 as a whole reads CASSRQGAAEAFF.

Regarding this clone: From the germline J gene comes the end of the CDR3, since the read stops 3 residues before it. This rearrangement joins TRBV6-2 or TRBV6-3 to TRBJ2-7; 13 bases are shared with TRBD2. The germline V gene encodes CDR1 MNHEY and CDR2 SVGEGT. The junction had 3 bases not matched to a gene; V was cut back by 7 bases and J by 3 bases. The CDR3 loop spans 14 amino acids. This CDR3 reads CASTRTSGSYEQYF. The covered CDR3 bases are TGTGCCAGCACTCGGACTAGCGGGAGCTACGAG.

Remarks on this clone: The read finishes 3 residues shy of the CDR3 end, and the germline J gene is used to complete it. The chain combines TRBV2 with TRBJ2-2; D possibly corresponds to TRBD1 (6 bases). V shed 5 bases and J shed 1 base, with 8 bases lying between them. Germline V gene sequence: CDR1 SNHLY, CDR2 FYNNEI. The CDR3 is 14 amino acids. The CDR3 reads CASSKGQNTGELFF. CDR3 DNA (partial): TGTGCCAGCAGTAAGGGACAGAACACCGGGGAG.

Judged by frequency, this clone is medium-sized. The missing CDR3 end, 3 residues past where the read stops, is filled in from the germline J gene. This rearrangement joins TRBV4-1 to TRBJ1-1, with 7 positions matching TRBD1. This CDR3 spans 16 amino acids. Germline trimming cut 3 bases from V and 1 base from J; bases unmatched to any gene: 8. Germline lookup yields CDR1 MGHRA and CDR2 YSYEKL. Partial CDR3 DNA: TGCGCCAGCAGCCAGACCCCGGGACAGAAGAACACTGAA. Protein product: CASSQTPGQKNTE. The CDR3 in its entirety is CASSQTPGQKNTEAFF.

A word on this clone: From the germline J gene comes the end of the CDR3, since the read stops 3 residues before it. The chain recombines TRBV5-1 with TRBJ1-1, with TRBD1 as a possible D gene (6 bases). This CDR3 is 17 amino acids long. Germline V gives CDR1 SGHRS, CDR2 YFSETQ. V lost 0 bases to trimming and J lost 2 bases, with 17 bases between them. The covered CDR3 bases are TGCGCCAGCAGCTTGGTTTTTACGGGACAAGTAAACACTGAA. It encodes CASSLVFTGQVNTE. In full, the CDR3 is CASSLVFTGQVNTEAFF.

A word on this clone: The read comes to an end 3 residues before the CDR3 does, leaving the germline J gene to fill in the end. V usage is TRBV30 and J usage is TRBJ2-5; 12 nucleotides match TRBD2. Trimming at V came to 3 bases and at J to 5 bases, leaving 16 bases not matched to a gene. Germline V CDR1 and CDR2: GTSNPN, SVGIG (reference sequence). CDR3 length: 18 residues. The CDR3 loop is CAWRNSMTTSGGRETQYF. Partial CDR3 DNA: TGTGCCTGGAGAAATTCAATGACTACTAGCGGGGGGCGGGAGACC.

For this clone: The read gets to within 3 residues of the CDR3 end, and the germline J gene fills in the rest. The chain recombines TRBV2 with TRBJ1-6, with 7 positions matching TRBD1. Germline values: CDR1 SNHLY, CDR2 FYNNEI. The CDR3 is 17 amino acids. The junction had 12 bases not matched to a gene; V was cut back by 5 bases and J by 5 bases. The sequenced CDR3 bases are TGTGCCAGCAGTATCCGACAGGGTCTTCGTAATAATTCACCC. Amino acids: CASSIRQGLRNNSP. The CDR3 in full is CASSIRQGLRNNSPLHF.

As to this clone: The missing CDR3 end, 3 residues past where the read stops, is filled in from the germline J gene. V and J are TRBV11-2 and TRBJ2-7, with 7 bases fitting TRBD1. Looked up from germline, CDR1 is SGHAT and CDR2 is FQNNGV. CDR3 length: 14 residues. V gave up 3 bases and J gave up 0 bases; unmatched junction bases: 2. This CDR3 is CASSFYRGSYEQYF. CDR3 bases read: TGTGCCAGCAGCTTCTACAGGGGCTCCTACGAG. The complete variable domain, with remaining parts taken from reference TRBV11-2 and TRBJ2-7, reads EAGVAQSPRYKIIEKRQSVAFWCNPISGHATLYWYQQILGQGPKLLIQFQNNGVVDDSQLPKDRFSAERLKGVDSTLKIQPAKLEDSAVYLCASSFYRGSYEQYFGPGTRLTVT.

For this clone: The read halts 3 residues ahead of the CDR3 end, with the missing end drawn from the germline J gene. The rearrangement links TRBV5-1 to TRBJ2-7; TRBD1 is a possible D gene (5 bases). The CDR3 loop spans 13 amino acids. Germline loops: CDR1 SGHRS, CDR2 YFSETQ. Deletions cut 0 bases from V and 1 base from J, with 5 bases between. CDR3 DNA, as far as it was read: TGCGCCAGCAGCTTGGCAGGGTCCTACGAG. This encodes CASSLAGSYE. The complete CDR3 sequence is CASSLAGSYEQYF.

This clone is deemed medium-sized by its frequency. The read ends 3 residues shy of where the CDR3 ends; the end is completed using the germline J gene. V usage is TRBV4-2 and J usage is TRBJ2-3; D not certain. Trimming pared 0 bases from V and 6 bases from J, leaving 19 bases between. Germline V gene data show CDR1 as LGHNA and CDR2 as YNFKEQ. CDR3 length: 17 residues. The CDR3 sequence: CASSQDQKRLFGDTQYF. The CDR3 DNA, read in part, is TGTGCCAGCAGCCAAGATCAGAAGCGCCTCTTTGGGGATACG.

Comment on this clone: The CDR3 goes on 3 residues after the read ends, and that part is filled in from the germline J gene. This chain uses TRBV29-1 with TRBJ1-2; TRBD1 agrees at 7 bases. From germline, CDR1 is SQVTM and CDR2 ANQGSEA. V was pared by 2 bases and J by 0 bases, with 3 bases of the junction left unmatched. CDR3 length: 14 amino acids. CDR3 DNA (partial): TGCAGCGTTGAACGGGACAGACCTAACTATGGC. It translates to CSVERDRPNYG. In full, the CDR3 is CSVERDRPNYGYTF.

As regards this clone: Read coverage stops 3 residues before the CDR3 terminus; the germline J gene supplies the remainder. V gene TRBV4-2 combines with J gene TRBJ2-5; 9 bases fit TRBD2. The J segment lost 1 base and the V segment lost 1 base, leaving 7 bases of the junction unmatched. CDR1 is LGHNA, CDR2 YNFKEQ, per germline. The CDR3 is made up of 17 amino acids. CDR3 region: CASSQGSASGVQETQYF. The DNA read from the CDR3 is TGTGCCAGCAGCCAAGGATCGGCTAGCGGGGTCCAAGAGACC.

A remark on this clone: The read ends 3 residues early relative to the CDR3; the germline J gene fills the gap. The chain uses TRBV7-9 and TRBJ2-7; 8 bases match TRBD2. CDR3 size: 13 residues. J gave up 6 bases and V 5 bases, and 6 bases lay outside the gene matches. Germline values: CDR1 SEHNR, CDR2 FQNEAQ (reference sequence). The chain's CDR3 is CASSPPAGGEQYF. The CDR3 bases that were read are TGTGCCAGCAGCCCCCCGGCGGGGGGCGAG.

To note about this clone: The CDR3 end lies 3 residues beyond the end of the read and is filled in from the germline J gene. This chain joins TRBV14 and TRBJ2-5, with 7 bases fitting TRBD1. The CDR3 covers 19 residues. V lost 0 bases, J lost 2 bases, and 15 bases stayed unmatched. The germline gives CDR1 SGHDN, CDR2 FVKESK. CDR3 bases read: TGTGCCAGCAGCCAAGATGAGTCTATATGGACAGGAGCTCAAGAGACC. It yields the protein CASSQDESIWTGAQET. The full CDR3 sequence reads CASSQDESIWTGAQETQYF.

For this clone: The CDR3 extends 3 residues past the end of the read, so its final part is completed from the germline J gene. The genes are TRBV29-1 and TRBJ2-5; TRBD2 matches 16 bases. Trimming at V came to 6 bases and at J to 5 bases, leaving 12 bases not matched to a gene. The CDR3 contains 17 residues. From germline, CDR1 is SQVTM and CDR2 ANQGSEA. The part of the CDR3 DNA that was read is TGCAGCGTAGCCTTAGGGACTAGCGGGGGGGCGGGGGAGACC. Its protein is CSVALGTSGGAGET. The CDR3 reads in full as CSVALGTSGGAGETQYF.

Incomplete CDR3 DNA: TGCAGTGCTAGAGATTTCGGGACAGGATATGAAAAA. It specifies CSARDFGTGYEK. From start to end, the CDR3 is CSARDFGTGYEKLFF. The rearrangement links TRBV20-1 to TRBJ1-4; 8 bases match TRBD1. The CDR3 is cut off 3 residues early in the read; its end comes from the germline J gene. The CDR3 length is 15 residues. The germline gives CDR1 DFQATT, CDR2 SNEGSKA (reference sequence). With 0 bases clipped from V and 6 bases from J, the junction kept 6 bases outside the gene matches.

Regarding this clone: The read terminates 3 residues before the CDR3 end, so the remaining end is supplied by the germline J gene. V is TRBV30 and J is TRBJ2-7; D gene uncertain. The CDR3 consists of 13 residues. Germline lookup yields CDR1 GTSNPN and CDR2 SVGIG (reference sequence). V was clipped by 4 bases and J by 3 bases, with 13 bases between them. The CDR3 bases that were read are TGTGCCTGGAATTTTCGCGGCGACTACGAG. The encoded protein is CAWNFRGDYE. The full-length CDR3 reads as CAWNFRGDYEQYF.